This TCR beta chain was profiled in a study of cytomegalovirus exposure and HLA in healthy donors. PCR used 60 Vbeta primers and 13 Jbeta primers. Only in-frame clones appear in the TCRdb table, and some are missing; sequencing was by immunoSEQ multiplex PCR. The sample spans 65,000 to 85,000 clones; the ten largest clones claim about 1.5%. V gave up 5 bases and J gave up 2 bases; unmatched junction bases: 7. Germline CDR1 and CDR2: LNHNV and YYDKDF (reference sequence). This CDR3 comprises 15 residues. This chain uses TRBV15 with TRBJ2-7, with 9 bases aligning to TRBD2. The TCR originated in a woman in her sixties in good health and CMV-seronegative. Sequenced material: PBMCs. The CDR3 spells CATSRRTSAAYEQYF. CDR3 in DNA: TGTGCCACCAGCCGCCGGACTAGCGCCGCCTACGAGCAGTACTTC.